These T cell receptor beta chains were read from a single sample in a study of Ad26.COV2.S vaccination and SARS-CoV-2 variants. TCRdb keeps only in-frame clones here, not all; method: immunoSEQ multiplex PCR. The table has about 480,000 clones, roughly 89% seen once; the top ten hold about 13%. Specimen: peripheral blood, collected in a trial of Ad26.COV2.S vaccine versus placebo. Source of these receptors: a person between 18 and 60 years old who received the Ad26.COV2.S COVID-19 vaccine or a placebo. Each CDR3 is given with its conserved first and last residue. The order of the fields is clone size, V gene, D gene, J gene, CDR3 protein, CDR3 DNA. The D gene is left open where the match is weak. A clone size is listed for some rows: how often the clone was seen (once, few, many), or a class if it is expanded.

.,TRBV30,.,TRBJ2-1,CAWTPPWGSAYNEQFF,TGTGCCTGGACCCCCCCGTGGGGTTCGGCTTACAATGAGCAGTTCTTC
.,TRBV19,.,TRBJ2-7,CASSIEATYEQYF,TGTGCCAGTAGTATAGAGGCCACCTACGAGCAGTACTTC
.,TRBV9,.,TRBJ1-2,CASSVSARAMGGANYGYTF,TGTGCCAGCAGCGTATCAGCTCGGGCTATGGGGGGAGCTAACTATGGCTACACCTTC
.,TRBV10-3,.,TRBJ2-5,CAISDLETQYF,TGTGCCATCAGTGACCTGGAGACCCAGTACTTC
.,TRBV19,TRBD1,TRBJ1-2,CASSHDRGVIYGYTF,TGTGCCAGTAGTCATGACAGGGGCGTTATCTATGGCTACACCTTC
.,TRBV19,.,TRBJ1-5,CASNIGAGSQPQHF,TGTGCCAGTAATATAGGGGCAGGGTCTCAGCCCCAGCATTTT
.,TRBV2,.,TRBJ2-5,CASSLVRQQETQYF,TGTGCCAGCAGTTTGGTACGGCAACAAGAGACCCAGTACTTC
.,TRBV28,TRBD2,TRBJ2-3,CASSLSGIGTDTQYF,TGTGCCAGCAGTTTAAGCGGGATCGGCACAGATACGCAGTATTTT
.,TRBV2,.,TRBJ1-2,CASRRGGYNYGYTF,TGTGCCAGCAGGCGAGGGGGGTATAACTATGGCTACACCTTC
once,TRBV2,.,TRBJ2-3,CASSEGRSTDTQYF,TGTGCCAGCAGTGAAGGGCGTAGCACAGATACGCAGTATTTT
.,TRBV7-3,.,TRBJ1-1,CASSPDSLGNTEAFF,TGTGCCAGCAGCCCAGACTCCTTAGGGAACACTGAAGCTTTCTTT
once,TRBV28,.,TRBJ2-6,CASATGANVLTF,TGTGCCAGCGCGACTGGGGCCAACGTCCTGACTTTC
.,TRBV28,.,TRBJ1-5,CASRLRAGPNQPQHF,TGTGCCAGCAGGCTACGGGCGGGGCCTAATCAGCCCCAGCATTTT
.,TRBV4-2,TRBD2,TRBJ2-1,CASSQAGTSIREQFF,TGTGCCAGCAGCCAGGCCGGGACTAGCATCCGTGAGCAGTTCTTC
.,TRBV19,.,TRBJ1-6,CASSIGGRSSDSPLHF,TGTGCCAGTAGTATTGGGGGGAGGTCATCGGATTCACCCCTCCACTTT
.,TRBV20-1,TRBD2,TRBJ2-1,CSASRYSGRMRSYNEQFF,TGCAGTGCTAGTCGATATAGCGGGAGGATGCGCTCCTACAATGAGCAGTTCTTC
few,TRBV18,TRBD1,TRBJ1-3,CASSPIPPGGPGNTIYF,TGTGCCAGCTCACCGATACCCCCAGGGGGCCCTGGAAACACCATATATTTT
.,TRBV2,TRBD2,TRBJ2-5,CASNSLAGVGETQYF,TGTGCCAGCAATTCATTAGCGGGAGTCGGGGAGACCCAGTACTTC
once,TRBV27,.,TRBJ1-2,CASSLRGQVSGYTF,TGTGCCAGCAGTTTACGAGGACAAGTCTCTGGCTACACCTTC
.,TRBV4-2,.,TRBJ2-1,CASSRDLQGWRGYNEQFF,TGTGCCAGCAGCCGCGACCTACAGGGTTGGAGGGGCTACAATGAGCAGTTCTTC
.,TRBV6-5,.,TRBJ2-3,CASSSLTDTQYF,TGTGCCAGCAGTTCCCTCACAGATACGCAGTATTTT
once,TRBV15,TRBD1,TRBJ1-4,CATRTGTEEKLFF,TGTGCCACCAGGACAGGGACGGAAGAAAAACTGTTTTTT
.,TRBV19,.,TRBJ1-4,CASSTLGEKLFF,TGTGCCAGTAGTACATTGGGTGAAAAACTGTTTTTT
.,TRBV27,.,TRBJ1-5,CASSRVSNQPQHF,TGTGCCAGCAGTCGTGTTAGCAATCAGCCCCAGCATTTT
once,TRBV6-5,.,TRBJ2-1,CASSPFRGEQFF,TGTGCCAGCAGTCCGTTTCGCGGGGAGCAGTTCTTC
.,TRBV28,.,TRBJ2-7,CASSYRGQTTYEQYF,TGTGCCAGCAGTTATCGGGGCCAAACTACCTACGAGCAGTACTTC
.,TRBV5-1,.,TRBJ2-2,CASSLTGGPGELFF,TGCGCCAGCAGCTTGACGGGTGGCCCCGGGGAGCTGTTTTTT
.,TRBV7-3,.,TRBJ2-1,CASSLGLTNEQFF,TGTGCCAGCAGCTTAGGCCTAACCAATGAGCAGTTCTTC
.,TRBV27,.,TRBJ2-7,CASSYEGTNLHYEQYF,TGTGCCAGCAGTTACGAGGGAACAAACCTACACTACGAGCAGTACTTC
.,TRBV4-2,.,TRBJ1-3,CASSQEVIGSGNTIYF,TGTGCCAGCAGCCAAGAGGTGATCGGCTCTGGAAACACCATATATTTT
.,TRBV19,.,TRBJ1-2,CASSHRTDAPYYTF,TGTGCCAGTAGCCACAGGACGGACGCCCCTTACTACACCTTC
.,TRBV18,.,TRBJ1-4,CASSPRAEKLFF,TGTGCCAGCTCACCTCGCGCTGAAAAACTGTTTTTT
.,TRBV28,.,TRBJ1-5,CASSLLGDQPQHF,TGTGCCAGCAGTTTACTGGGGGACCAGCCCCAGCATTTT
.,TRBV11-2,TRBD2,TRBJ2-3,CASSLDMTSGVTDTQYF,TGTGCCAGCAGCTTAGATATGACTAGCGGGGTCACAGATACGCAGTATTTT
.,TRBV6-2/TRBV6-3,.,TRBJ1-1,CASTPIIRTEAFF,TGTGCCAGCACCCCCATCATTCGCACTGAAGCTTTCTTT
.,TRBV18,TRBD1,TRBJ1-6,CASSPRTGGNSPLHF,TGTGCCAGCTCACCACGGACAGGGGGTAATTCACCCCTCCACTTT
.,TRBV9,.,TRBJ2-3,CASSVGSRTDTQYF,TGTGCCAGCAGCGTAGGTTCTCGCACAGATACGCAGTATTTT
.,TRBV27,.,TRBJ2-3,CASSASSRSTDTQYF,TGTGCCAGCAGTGCCTCTAGCAGAAGCACAGATACGCAGTATTTT
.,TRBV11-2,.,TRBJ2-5,CASSRARGTQETQYF,TGTGCCAGCAGCCGGGCTCGGGGAACCCAAGAGACCCAGTACTTC
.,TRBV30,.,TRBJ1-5,CAWRRGDGQPQHF,TGTGCCTGGAGAAGGGGTGACGGCCAGCCCCAGCATTTT
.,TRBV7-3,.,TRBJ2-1,CASSYPGTRSYNEQFF,TGTGCCAGCAGCTACCCGGGGACCCGCTCCTACAATGAGCAGTTCTTC
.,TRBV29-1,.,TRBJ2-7,CSVAGPYEQYF,TGCAGCGTTGCAGGCCCCTACGAGCAGTACTTC
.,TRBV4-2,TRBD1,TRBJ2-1,CASSQAGTDYNEQFF,TGTGCCAGCAGCCAAGCCGGGACAGACTACAATGAGCAGTTCTTC
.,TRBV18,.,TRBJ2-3,CASTRLRVDTQYF,TGTGCCAGCACAAGGTTACGGGTGGATACGCAGTATTTT